This record looks at one T cell receptor beta chain sequence and its context. The target antigen is unknown. These data belong to a study of tumor-infiltrating lymphocytes in primary liver carcinoma. Study background: The study reported T1-T3 N0M0 tumors spanning 4.2 to 10 cm. Overall study findings and caveats: Pairs comparing tumor with adjacent tissue or blood overlapped less than pairs drawn from tumor regions.

Synthesis of TCR beta cDNA was carried out from approximately 500 ng total RNA with a constant-region primer. Three nested multiplex PCR rounds, a slightly modified ARM-PCR method, built the TCR beta libraries. Researchers ran the first two PCR rounds for roughly 11 cycles each with TRBV1-TRBV30 forward primers and a C-beta reverse primer. Via MiXCR, TCRdb re-called the multiplex PCR reads, giving one row per CDR3 protein. The data show about 130,000 distinct CDR3 sequences, around 64% seen once. Germline V gene data show CDR1 as WSHSY and CDR2 as SAAADI. This CDR3 region has 14 residues. V lost 7 bases, J lost 5 bases, and 15 bases lay in between. Both RNA and DNA were isolated together from around 20-30 mg of bulk tissue that had not been sorted. Chronic HBV infection was present, with no prior treatment.

The sample comprised liver tumor tissue from sampling region 3. Specified subset: tumor region T3, left-lateral pole. The rearrangement joins TRBV10-2 to TRBJ2-1; the D is unclear. This receptor was identified in a woman aged 60-75 years with primary liver carcinoma and hepatitis B virus infection. CDR3 sequence: CASTAPLHNNEQFF. CDR3 in DNA: TGCGCCAGCACGGCTCCCCTACATAACAATGAGCAGTTCTTC.